This T cell receptor beta chain was captured by sequencing in a study of T-cell reconstitution after alpha-beta-depleted transplantation in children. Molecular barcoding with unique molecular identifiers was used for the TCRbeta library. TCRdb fed the PCR reads into MiXCR, producing one record per CDR3 protein. The table records roughly 490,000 distinct CDR3 sequences, more than 9.5% of them present only once. General study findings and limits: A year had passed since transplant, and T-cell counts and diversity by then came mostly from newly produced T cells. By about two months after transplant, alpha-beta T cells reportedly arose from several hundred graft clones that had expanded. Surviving recipient T cells and thymic progenitors accounted for the high day-60 TCRbeta diversity observed in some patients.

The CDR3 has 14 residues. V lost 4 bases, J lost 4 bases, and 4 bases stayed unmatched. Germline CDR1 is SGHRS and CDR2 is YFSETQ. This clonotype was observed many times. Its antigen is not known. V is TRBV5-1 and J is TRBJ1-1; 10 bases match TRBD1. Sequencing was performed on PBMCs, mostly from graft donor cells, taken 180 days after TCRalphabeta/CD19-depleted stem cell transplant. The sequence was obtained from a female patient aged 2-15 years who had a stem cell transplant for aplastic anemia, so the T cells may come from the graft donor. Written as DNA, the CDR3 is TGCGCCAGCAGCCAGACAGGGGGCGGCACTGAAGCTTTCTTT. This codes for CASSQTGGGTEAFF.